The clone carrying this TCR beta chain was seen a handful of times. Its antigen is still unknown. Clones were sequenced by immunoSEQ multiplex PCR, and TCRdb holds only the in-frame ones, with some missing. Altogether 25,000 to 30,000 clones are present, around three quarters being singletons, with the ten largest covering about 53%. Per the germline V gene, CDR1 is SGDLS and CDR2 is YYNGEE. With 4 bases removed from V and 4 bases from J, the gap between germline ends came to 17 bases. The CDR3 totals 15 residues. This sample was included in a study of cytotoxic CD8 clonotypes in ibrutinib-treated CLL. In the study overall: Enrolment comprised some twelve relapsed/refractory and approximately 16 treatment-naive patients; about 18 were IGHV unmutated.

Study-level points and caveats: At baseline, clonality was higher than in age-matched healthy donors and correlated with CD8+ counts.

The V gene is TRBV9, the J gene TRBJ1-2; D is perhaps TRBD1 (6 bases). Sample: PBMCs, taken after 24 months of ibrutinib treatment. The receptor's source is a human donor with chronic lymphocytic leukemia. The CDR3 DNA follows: TGTGCCAGCAGCTCTCGGGGGGGACAATTCTATGGCTACACCTTC. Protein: CASSSRGGQFYGYTF.